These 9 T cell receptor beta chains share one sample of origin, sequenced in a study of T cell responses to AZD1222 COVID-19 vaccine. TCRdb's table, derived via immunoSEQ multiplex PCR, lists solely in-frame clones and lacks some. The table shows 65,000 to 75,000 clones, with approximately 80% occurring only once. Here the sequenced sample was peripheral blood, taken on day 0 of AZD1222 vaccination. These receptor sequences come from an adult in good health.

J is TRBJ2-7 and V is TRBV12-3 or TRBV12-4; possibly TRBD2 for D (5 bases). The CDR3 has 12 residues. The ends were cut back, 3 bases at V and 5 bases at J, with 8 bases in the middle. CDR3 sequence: CASSFGENEQYF. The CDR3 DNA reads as TGTGCCAGCAGTTTCGGGGAGAACGAGCAGTACTTC.

CDR3 sequence: CASSLVSGPITDTQYF. CDR3 nucleotides: TGCGCCAGCAGCTTGGTCAGCGGGCCCATCACAGATACGCAGTATTTT. The gene calls are TRBV5-1 and TRBJ2-3; D perhaps matches TRBD2 (6 bases). The V gene lost 0 bases and the J gene lost 2 bases, with 13 bases spanning the gap. The CDR3 sequence is 16 residues long. Germline CDR1 reads SGHRS; CDR2 reads YFSETQ.

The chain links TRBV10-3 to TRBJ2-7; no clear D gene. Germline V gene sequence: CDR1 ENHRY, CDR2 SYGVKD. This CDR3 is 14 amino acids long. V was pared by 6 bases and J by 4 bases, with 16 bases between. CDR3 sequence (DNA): TGTGCCATCAGGAGAACCGGGCACCCTTACGAGCAGTACTTC. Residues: CAIRRTGHPYEQYF.

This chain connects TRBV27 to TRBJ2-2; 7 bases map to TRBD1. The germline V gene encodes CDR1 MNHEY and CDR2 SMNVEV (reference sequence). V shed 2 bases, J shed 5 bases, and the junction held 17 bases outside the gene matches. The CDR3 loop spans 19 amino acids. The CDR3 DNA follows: TGTGCCAGCAGTTTAGCCCCCTGGACAGCCAGGGGGAGTACCGGGGAGCTGTTTTTT. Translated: CASSLAPWTARGSTGELFF.

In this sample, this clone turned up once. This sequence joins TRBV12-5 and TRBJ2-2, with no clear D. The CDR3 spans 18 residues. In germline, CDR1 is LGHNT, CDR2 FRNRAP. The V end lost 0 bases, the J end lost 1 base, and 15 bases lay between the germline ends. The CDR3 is CASGLVPTGRLNTGELFF. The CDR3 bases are TGTGCTAGTGGTTTGGTACCCACGGGCCGCTTGAACACCGGGGAGCTGTTTTTT. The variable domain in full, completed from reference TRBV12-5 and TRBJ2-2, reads DARVTQTPRHKVTEMGQEVTMRCQPILGHNTVFWYRQTMMQGLELLAYFRNRAPLDDSGMPKDRFSAEMPDATLATLKIQPSEPRDSAVYFCASGLVPTGRLNTGELFFGEGSRLTVL.

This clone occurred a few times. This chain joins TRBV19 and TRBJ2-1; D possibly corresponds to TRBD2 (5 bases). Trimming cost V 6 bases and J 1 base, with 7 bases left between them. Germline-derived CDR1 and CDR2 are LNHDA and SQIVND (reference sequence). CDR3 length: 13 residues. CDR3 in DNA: TGTGCCAGTAGGAGGGCGTCCTACAATGAGCAGTTCTTC. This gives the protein CASRRASYNEQFF.

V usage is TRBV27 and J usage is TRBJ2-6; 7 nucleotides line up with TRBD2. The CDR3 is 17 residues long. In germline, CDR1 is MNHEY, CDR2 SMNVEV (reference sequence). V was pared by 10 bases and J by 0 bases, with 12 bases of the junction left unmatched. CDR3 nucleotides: TGTGCCACCCGGGTGGGGGGACTAAGCTCTGGGGCCAACGTCCTGACTTTC. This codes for CATRVGGLSSGANVLTF. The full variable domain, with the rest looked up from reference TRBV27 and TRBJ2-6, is EAQVTQNPRYLITVTGKKLTVTCSQNMNHEYMSWYRQDPGLGLRQIYYSMNVEVTDKGDVPEGYKVSRKEKRNFPLILESPSPNQTSLYFCATRVGGLSSGANVLTFGAGSRLTVL.

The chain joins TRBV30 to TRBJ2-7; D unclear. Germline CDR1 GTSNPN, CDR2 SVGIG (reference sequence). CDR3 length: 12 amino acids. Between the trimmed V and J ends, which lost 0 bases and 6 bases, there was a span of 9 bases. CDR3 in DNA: TGTGCCTGGAGTGTAATGCAGTCCGAGCAGTACTTC. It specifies CAWSVMQSEQYF. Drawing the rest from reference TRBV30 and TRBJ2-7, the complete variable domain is SQTIHQWPATLVQPVGSPLSLECTVEGTSNPNLYWYRQAAGRGLQLLFYSVGIGQISSEVPQNLSASRPQDRQFILSSKKLLLSDSGFYLCAWSVMQSEQYFGPGTRLTVT.

The CDR3 bases are TGTGCCAGCAGTTACGGAAGGGCCAGCCCAGAGCAGTACTTC. Its translation is CASSYGRASPEQYF. V usage is TRBV6-5 and J usage is TRBJ2-7; D uncertain. This CDR3 comprises 14 residues. The germline V and J ends were trimmed by 2 bases and 7 bases, with 15 bases remaining between them. Germline V gene data show CDR1 as MNHEY and CDR2 as SVGAGI.